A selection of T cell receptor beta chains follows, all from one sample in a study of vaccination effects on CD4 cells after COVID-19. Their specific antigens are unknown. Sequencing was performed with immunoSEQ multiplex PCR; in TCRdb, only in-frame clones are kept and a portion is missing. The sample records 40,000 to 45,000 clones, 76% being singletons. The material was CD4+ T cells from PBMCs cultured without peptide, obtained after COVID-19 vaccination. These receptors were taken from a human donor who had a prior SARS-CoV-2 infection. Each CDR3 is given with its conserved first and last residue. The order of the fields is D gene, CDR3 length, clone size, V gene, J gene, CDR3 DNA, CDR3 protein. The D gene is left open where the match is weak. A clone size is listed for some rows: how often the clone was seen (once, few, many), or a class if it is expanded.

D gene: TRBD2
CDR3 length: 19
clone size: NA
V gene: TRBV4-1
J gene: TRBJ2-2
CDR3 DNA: TGCGCCAGCAGCCAAGAACGACTAGCGGGGGGTAAACACACCGGGGAGCTGTTTTTT
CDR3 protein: CASSQERLAGGKHTGELFF

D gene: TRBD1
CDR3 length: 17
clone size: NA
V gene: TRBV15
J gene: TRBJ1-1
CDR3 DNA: TGTGCCACCAGCAGAGGGACAGGGCGAATCATGAACACTGAAGCTTTCTTT
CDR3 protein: CATSRGTGRIMNTEAFF

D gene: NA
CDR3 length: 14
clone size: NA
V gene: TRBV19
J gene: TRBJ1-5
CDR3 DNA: TGTGCCAGTAGTAAGGGGAATTACAATCAGCCCCAGCATTTT
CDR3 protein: CASSKGNYNQPQHF

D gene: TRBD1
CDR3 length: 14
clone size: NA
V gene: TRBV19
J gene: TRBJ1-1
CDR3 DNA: TGTGCCAGTAACCTGGACAGGCTGAACACTGAAGCTTTCTTT
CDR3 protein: CASNLDRLNTEAFF

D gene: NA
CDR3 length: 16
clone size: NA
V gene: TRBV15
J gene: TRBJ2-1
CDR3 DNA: TGTGCCACCAGCAGAGATATCCCGGTCTCCTACAATGAGCAGTTCTTC
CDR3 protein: CATSRDIPVSYNEQFF

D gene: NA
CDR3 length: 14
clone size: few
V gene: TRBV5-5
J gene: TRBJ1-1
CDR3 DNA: TGTGCCAGCAGCTACATTCAAGGGGACACTGAAGCTTTCTTT
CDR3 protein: CASSYIQGDTEAFF

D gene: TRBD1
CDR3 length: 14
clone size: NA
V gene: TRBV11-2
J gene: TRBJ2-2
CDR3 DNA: TGTGCCAGCAGCTGGGACAGTCCCACCGGGGAGCTGTTTTTT
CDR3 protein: CASSWDSPTGELFF

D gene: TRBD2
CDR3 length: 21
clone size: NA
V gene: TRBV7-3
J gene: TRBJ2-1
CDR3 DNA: TGTGCCAGCAGCTTAATTCCATTAATAGTGTCTAGCGGGCGGATATACAATGAGCAGTTCTTC
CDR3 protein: CASSLIPLIVSSGRIYNEQFF

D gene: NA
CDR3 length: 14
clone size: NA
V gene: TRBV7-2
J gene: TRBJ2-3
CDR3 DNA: TGTGCCAGCAGCTTACGGACTATCACAGATACGCAGTATTTT
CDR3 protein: CASSLRTITDTQYF

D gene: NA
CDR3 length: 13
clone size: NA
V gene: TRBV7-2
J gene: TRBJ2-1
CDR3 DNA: TGTGCCAGCAGCTTAGCGCCTAACAATGAGCAGTTCTTC
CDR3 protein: CASSLAPNNEQFF

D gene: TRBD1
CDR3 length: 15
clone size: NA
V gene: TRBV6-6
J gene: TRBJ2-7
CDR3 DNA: TGTGCCAGCAGTTACCCGGGACAGGGTAACTACGAGCAGTACTTC
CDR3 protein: CASSYPGQGNYEQYF

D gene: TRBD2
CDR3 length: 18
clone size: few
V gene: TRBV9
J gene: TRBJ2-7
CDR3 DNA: TGTGCCAGCAGCGTAGGGACTAGCGGGGTCTTAAGGCCCTACGAGCAGTACTTC
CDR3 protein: CASSVGTSGVLRPYEQYF

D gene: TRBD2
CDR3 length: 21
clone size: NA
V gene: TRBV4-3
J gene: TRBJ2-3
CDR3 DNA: TGCGCCAGCAGCCGAACGTGGGGGGGAGGGCGATCGGGCCCTAGCACAGATACGCAGTATTTT
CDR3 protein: CASSRTWGGGRSGPSTDTQYF

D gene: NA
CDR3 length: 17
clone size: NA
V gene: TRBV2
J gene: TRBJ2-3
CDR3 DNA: TGTGCCAGCAGTCCCCCGCCTACTGTACCTAGCACAGATACGCAGTATTTT
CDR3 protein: CASSPPPTVPSTDTQYF

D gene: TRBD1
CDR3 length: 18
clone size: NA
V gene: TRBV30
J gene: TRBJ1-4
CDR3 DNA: TGTGCCTGGAGCCCCAGGGGGCGGCCAATTGGGCCGAATGAAAAACTGTTTTTT
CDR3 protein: CAWSPRGRPIGPNEKLFF

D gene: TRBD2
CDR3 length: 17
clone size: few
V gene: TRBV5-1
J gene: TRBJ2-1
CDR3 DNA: TGCGCCAGCAGCGAGGTAGCGGGAGGCGCAGGAGTCAATGAGCAGTTCTTC
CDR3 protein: CASSEVAGGAGVNEQFF

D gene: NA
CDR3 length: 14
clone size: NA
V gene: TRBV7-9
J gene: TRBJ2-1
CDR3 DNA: TGTGCCAGCAGCTTAGTTGTGCCCTTCAATGAGCAGTTCTTC
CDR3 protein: CASSLVVPFNEQFF

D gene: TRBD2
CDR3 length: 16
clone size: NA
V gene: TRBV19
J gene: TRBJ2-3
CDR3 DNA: TGTGCCAGTAGTATTCTAGCGGGGAATCCCACAGATACGCAGTATTTT
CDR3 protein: CASSILAGNPTDTQYF

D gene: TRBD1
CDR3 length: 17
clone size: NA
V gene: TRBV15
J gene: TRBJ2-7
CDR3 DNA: TGTGCCACCAGCAGACGTCAAGGCGGGACAGGAGCCCATGGGCAGTACTTC
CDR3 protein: CATSRRQGGTGAHGQYF

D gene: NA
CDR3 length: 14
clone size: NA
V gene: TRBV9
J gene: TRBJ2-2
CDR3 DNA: TGTGCCAGCAGCTTGGCGGGATACACCGGGGAGCTGTTTTTT
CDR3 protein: CASSLAGYTGELFF

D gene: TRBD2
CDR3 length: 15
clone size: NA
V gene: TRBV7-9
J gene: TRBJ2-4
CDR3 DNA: TGTGCCAGCAGCTACAAAGACGGACTAGCAAACATTCAGTACTTC
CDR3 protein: CASSYKDGLANIQYF

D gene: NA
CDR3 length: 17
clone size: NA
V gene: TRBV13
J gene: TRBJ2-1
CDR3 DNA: TGTGCCAGCAGCAGACCGACTTCGCGGGGCTTCTACAATGAGCAGTTCTTC
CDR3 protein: CASSRPTSRGFYNEQFF

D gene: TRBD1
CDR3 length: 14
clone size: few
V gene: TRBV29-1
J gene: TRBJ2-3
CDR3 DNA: TGCAGCGTTGAACCAGGGGGTTCCACAGATACGCAGTATTTT
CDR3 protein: CSVEPGGSTDTQYF

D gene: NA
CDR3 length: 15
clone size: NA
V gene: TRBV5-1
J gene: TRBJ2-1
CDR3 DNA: TGCGCCAGCAGCTTGAGTGGGGGTAGGGGGAAAAAGCAGTTCTTC
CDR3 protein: CASSLSGGRGKKQFF